A single sample is the source of the 10 T cell receptor beta chains below, sequenced in a study of blood T cell repertoires in COVID-19. Clones were sequenced by immunoSEQ multiplex PCR, and TCRdb holds only the in-frame ones, with some missing. The sample shows about 120,000 clones, under 90% of them seen only once. The sequenced sample consisted of peripheral blood. These receptors all stem from a man aged 55 to 70 with acute or convalescent COVID-19.

The genes are TRBV7-2 and TRBJ2-1, with D tentatively TRBD2 (6 bases). Germline CDR1 and CDR2: SGHTA and FQGNSA. The CDR3 loop spans 13 amino acids. The germline V and J ends were trimmed by 6 bases and 10 bases, with 16 bases remaining between them. CDR3 region: CASSRDSAREQFF. The DNA of the CDR3 is TGTGCCAGCAGTCGGGACTCCGCCAGGGAGCAGTTCTTC.

The V gene is TRBV3-1 (or the pseudogene TRBV3-2), the J gene TRBJ2-3; D is perhaps TRBD1 (5 bases). Germline CDR1 is LGHDT and CDR2 is YNNKEL (reference sequence). The CDR3 is 13 amino acids. Trimming cost V 1 base and J 9 bases, with 11 bases left between them. The CDR3 sequence: CASSQGWQGTQYF. In DNA, the CDR3 is TGTGCCAGCAGCCAAGGTTGGCAGGGAACGCAGTATTTT.

The CDR3 sequence is CASKITGVNEAFF. DNA of the CDR3: TGTGCCAGTAAAATAACAGGGGTAAATGAAGCTTTCTTT. The V gene is TRBV19, the J gene TRBJ1-1, with 7 bases fitting TRBD1. Germline V CDR1 and CDR2: LNHDA, SQIVND (reference sequence). Germline trimming cut 7 bases from V and 7 bases from J; bases unmatched to any gene: 9. The length of the CDR3 is 13 residues.

The chain links TRBV12-5 to TRBJ1-5, with D possibly TRBD1 on 5 matching bases. Germline lookup yields CDR1 LGHNT and CDR2 FRNRAP. The CDR3 consists of 17 residues. V dropped 2 bases and J dropped 5 bases, with 19 bases sitting between them. The CDR3 spells CASGLPSTAPGDQPQHF. The DNA for the CDR3 is TGTGCTAGTGGTTTGCCCTCGACAGCGCCGGGGGATCAGCCCCAGCATTTT.

The chain links TRBV10-3 to TRBJ2-5, with TRBD1 matching 9 bases. This CDR3 has 17 residues. Looked up from germline, CDR1 is ENHRY and CDR2 is SYGVKD. The V gene end was trimmed by 2 bases and the J gene end by 3 bases; junction bases not matched to a gene: 10. CDR3 DNA sequence: TGTGCCATCAGTGAGGGACAGGGGAGGGTCGGGGAAGAGACCCAGTACTTC. Translation gives CAISEGQGRVGEETQYF.

This chain uses TRBV12-3 or TRBV12-4 with TRBJ1-5, with D perhaps matching TRBD1 (5 bases). CDR3 length: 13 amino acids. The V and J ends lost 7 bases and 4 bases respectively, with 11 bases between them. This CDR3 reads CASTLDSNQPQHF. DNA for the CDR3: TGTGCCAGCACCCTCGACAGTAATCAGCCCCAGCATTTT.

The J gene is TRBJ1-4, the V gene TRBV7-9; D is possibly TRBD1 (5 bases). Germline V gene lookup returns CDR1 SEHNR and CDR2 FQNEAQ (reference sequence). CDR3 length: 15 residues. V was cut by 4 bases and J by 7 bases, with 16 bases left in between. DNA of the CDR3: TGTGCCAGCAGCTCGAACAGGCTTGGGGTTGAAAAACTGTTTTTT. Residues: CASSSNRLGVEKLFF.

The V gene is TRBV5-6, the J gene TRBJ2-7; TRBD2 is a possible D gene (8 bases). CDR1 SGHDT and CDR2 YYEEEE come from the germline V gene. Trimming stripped 0 bases from V and 2 bases from J, with 24 bases between. There are 19 residues in the CDR3. CDR3 sequence reads: CASSLEAGGVLAGTYEQYF. CDR3 coding DNA: TGTGCCAGCAGCTTGGAGGCAGGGGGGGTTCTAGCGGGCACCTACGAGCAGTACTTC.

The rearrangement uses TRBV20-1 and TRBJ2-2; D may be TRBD1 (6 bases). The V gene lost 3 bases and the J gene lost 4 bases, with 9 bases spanning the gap. CDR3 length: 13 residues. From germline, CDR1 is DFQATT and CDR2 SNEGSKA (reference sequence). CDR3 nucleotide sequence: TGCAGTGCTAGTAACAGGGTCACCGGGGAGCTGTTTTTT. The encoded protein is CSASNRVTGELFF.

The rearrangement uses TRBV29-1 and TRBJ2-5, with a weak D call TRBD2 (6 bases). Trimming shortened V by 4 bases and J by 4 bases, and 10 bases separated the two germline ends. Germline assignment: CDR1 SQVTM and CDR2 ANQGSEA. The CDR3 is made up of 12 amino acids. CDR3 amino acids: CSVVQGGETQYF. CDR3 bases: TGCAGCGTTGTCCAGGGAGGAGAGACCCAGTACTTC.